Detailed here is one T cell receptor (beta chain). This CDR3 is 17 amino acids long. In germline, CDR1 is SGHTA, CDR2 FQGNSA. J lost 2 bases, V lost 3 bases, and 12 bases had no gene match. Time point meaning: pretreatment peripheral blood. The data were obtained in a study of PD-L1 blockade in urothelial cancer. The assay was immunoSEQ multiplex PCR, and TCRdb's table has in-frame clones only and misses some. The data show 70,000 or so clones, roughly nine tenths seen once. This TCR was sampled from an older man with urothelial cancer. Sequences were derived from PBMCs, sampled around atezolizumab (anti-PD-L1) treatment. The rearrangement joins TRBV7-2 to TRBJ2-7; 8 bases line up with TRBD2. The CDR3 bases are TGTGCCAGCAGCTTCGGATTACTAGCGGATTCGGCCTACGAGCAGTACTTC. This encodes CASSFGLLADSAYEQYF. Supplemented by reference TRBV7-2 and TRBJ2-7, the full variable domain reads GAGVSQSPSNKVTEKGKDVELRCDPISGHTALYWYRQSLGQGLEFLIYFQGNSAPDKSGLPSDRFSAERTGGSVSTLTIQRTQQEDSAVYLCASSFGLLADSAYEQYFGPGTRLTVT.